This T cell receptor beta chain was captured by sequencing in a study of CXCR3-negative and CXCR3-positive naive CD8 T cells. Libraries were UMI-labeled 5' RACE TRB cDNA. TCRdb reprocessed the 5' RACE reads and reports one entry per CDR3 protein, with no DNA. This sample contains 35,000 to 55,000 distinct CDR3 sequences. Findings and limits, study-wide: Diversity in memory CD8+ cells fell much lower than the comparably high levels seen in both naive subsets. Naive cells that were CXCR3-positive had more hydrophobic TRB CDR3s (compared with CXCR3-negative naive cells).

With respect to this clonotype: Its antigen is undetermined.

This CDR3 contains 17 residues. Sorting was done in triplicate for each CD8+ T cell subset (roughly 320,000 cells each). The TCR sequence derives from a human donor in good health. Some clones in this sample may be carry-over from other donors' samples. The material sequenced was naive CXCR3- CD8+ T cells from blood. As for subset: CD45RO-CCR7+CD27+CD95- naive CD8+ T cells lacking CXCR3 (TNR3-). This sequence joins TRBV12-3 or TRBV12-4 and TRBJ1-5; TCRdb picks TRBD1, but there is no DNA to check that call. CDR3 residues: CASSSDSSDYSNQPQHF.